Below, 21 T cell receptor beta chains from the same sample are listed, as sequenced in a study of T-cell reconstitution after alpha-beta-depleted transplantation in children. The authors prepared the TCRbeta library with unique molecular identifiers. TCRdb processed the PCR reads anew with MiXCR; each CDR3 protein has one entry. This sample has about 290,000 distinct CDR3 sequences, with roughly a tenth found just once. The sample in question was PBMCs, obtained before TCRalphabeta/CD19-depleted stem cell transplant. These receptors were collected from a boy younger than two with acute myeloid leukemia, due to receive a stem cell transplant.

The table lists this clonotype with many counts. The CDR3 here is CASSLDSPSYNEQFF. CDR3 nucleotide sequence: TGTGCCAGCAGCCTAGACAGTCCCTCCTACAATGAGCAGTTCTTC. The rearrangement links TRBV6-2 or TRBV6-3 to TRBJ2-1; D perhaps matches TRBD1 (5 bases). The CDR3 is 15 residues long. The germline V gene encodes CDR1 MNHEY and CDR2 SVGEGT. The ends were cut back, 6 bases at V and 0 bases at J, with 12 bases in the middle.

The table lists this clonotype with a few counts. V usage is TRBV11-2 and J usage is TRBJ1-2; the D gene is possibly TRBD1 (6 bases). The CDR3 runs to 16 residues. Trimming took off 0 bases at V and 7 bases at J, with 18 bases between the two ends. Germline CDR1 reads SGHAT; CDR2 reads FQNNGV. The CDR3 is CASSLDPGRGWSGYTF. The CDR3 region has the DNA TGTGCCAGCAGCTTAGATCCGGGCAGGGGATGGTCTGGCTACACCTTC.

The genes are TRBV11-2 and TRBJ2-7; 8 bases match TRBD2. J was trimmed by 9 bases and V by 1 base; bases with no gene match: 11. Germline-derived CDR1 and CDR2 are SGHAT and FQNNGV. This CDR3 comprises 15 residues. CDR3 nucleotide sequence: TGTGCCAGCAGCTTAGGGGGCGGGAGGCTGAATGGGCAGTACTTC. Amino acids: CASSLGGGRLNGQYF.

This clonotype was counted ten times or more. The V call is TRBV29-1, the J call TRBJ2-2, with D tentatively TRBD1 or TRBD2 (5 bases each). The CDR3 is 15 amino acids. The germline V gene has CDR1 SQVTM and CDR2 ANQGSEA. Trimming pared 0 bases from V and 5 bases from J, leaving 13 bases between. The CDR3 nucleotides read TGCAGCGTTGAAGATTTTAGGGGAGAGACCGGGGAGCTGTTTTTT. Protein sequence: CSVEDFRGETGELFF.

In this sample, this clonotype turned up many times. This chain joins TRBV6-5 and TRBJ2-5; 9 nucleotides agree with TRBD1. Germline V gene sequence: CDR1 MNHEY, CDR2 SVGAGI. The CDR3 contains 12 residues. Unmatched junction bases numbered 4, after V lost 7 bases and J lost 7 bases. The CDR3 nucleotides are TGTGCCAGCACCGCGGACAGGGGGACCCAGTACTTC. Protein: CASTADRGTQYF.

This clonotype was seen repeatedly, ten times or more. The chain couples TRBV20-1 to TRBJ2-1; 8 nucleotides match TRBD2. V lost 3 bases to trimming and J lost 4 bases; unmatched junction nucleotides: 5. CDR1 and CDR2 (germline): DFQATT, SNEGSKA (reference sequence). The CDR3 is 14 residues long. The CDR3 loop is CSASAGGDYNEQFF. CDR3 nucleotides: TGCAGTGCTAGCGCGGGGGGCGATTACAATGAGCAGTTCTTC.

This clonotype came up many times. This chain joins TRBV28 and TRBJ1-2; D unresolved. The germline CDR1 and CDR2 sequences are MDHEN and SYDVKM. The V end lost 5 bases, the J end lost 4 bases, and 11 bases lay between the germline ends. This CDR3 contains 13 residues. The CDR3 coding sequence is TGTGCCAGCAGTCCCAGGACTCGCTATGGCTACACCTTC. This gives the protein CASSPRTRYGYTF.

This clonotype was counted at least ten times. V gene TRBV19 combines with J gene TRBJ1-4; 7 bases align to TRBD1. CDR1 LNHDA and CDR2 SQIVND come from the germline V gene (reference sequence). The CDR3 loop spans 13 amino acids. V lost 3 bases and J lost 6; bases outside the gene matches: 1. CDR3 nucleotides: TGTGCCAGTAGTATTGACAGGGATGAAAAACTGTTTTTT. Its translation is CASSIDRDEKLFF.

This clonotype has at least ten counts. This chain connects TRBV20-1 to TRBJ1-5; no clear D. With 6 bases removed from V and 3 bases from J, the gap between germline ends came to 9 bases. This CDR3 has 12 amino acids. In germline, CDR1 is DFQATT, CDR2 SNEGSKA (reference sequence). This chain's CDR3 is CSARFFNQPQHF. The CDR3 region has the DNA TGCAGTGCCAGATTCTTCAATCAGCCCCAGCATTTT.

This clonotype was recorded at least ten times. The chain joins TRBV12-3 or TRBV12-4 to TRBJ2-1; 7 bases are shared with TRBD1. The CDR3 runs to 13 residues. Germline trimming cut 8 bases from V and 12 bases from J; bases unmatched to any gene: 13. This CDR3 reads CASLYEGQSAQFF. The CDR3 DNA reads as TGTGCCAGCCTTTATGAGGGACAGTCGGCGCAGTTCTTC.

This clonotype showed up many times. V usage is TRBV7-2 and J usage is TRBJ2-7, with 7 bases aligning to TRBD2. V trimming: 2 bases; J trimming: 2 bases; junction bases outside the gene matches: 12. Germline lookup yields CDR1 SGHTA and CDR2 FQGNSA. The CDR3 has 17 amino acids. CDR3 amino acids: CASSLLADGLVPYEQYF. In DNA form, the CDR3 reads TGTGCCAGCAGCTTATTGGCTGACGGACTAGTCCCCTACGAGCAGTACTTC.

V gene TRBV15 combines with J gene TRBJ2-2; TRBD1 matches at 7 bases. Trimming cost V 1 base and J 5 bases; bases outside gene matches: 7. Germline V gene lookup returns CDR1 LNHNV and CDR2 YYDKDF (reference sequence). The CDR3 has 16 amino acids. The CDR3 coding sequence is TGTGCCACCAGCAGAGGGCAGGGGGTTACTACCGGGGAGCTGTTTTTT. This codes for CATSRGQGVTTGELFF.

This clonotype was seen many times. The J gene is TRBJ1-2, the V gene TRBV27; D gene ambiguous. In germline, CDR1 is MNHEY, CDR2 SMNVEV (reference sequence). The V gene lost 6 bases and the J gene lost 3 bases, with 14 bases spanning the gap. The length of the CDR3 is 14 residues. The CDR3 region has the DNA TGTGCCAGCAGATTGACGGACGGTTACTATGGCTACACCTTC. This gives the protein CASRLTDGYYGYTF.

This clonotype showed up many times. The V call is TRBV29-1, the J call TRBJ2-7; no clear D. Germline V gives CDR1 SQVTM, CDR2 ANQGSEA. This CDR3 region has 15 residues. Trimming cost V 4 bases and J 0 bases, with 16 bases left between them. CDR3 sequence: CSVARRDGSSYEQYF. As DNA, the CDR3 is TGCAGCGTTGCGCGCCGCGACGGAAGCTCCTACGAGCAGTACTTC.

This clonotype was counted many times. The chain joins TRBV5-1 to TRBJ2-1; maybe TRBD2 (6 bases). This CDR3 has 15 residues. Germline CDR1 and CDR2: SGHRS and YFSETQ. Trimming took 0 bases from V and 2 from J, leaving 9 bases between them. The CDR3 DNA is TGCGCCAGCAGCTTGGAACTAGCCCCCTACAATGAGCAGTTCTTC. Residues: CASSLELAPYNEQFF.

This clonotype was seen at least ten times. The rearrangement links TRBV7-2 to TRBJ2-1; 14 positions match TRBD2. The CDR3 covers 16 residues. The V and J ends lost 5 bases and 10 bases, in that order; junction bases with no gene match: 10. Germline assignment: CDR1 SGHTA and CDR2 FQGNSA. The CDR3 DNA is TGTGCCAGCAGCGCCCGACTAGCGGGAGGGCCCCGAGAGCAGTTCTTC. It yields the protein CASSARLAGGPREQFF.

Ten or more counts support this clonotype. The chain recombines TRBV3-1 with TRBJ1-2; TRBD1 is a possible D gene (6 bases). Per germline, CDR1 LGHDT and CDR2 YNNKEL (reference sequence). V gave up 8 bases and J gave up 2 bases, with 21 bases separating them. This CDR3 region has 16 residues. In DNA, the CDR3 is TGTGCCAGCTCGGAAGAGGGGGGCAACCTGAACTATGGCTACACCTTC. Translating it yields CASSEEGGNLNYGYTF.

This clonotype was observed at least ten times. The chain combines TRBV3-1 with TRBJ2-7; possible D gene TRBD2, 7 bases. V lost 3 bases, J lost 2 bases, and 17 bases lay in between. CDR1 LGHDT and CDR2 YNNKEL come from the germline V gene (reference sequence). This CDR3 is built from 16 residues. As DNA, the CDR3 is TGTGCCAGCAGCCACGAGGGGCGGGGGCCGACCTACGAGCAGTACTTC. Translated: CASSHEGRGPTYEQYF.

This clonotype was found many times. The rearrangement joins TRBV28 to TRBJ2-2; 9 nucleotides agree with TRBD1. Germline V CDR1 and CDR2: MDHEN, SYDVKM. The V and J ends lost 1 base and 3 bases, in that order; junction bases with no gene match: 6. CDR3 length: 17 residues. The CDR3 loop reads CASSLYRDRVYTGELFF. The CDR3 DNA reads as TGTGCCAGCAGTTTATACCGGGACAGGGTTTACACCGGGGAGCTGTTTTTT.

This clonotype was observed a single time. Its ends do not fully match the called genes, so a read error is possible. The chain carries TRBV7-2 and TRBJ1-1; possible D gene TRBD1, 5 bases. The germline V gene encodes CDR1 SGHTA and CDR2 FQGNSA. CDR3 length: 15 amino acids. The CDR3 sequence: CASILGPTGNTEAFF. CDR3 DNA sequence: TGTGCCAGCATCTTAGGGCCCACAGGGAACACTGAAGCTTTCTTT.

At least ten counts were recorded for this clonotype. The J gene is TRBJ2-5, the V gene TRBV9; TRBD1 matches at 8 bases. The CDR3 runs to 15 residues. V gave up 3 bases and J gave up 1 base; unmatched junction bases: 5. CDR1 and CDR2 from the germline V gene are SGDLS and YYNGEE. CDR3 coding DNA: TGTGCCAGCAGCGGCCGGGACAGGCTCCAAGAGACCCAGTACTTC. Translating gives CASSGRDRLQETQYF.